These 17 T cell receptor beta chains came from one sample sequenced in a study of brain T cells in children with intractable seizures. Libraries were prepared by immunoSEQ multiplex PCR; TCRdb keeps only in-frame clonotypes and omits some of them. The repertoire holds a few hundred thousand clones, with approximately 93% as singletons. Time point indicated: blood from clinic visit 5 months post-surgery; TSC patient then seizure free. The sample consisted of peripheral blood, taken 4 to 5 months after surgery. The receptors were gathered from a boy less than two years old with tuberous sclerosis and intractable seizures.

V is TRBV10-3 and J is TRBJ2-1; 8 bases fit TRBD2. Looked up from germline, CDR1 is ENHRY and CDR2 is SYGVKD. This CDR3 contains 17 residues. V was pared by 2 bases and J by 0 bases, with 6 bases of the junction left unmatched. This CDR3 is CAISELFRGGSYNEQFF. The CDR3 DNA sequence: TGTGCCATCAGTGAGCTCTTTCGGGGGGGCTCCTACAATGAGCAGTTCTTC.

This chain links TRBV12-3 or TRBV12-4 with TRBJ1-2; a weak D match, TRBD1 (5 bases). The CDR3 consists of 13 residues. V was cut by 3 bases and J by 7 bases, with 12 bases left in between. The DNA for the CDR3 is TGTGCCAGCAGTTTTGGGGGGGTGGTTGGCTACACCTTC. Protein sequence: CASSFGGVVGYTF.

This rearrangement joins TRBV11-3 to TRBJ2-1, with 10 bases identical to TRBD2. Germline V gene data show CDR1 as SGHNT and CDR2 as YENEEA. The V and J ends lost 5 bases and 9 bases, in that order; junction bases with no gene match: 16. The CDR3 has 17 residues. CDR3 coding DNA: TGTGCCAGCAGCGCGCAGACTAGCGGGTTAACTGGGGGTGAGCAGTTCTTC. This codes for CASSAQTSGLTGGEQFF.

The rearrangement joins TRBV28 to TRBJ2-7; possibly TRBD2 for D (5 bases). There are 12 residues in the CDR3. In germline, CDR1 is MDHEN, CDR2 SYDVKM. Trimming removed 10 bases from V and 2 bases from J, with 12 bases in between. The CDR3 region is CATRRGTYEQYF. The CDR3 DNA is TGTGCCACCCGACGGGGAACCTACGAGCAGTACTTC.

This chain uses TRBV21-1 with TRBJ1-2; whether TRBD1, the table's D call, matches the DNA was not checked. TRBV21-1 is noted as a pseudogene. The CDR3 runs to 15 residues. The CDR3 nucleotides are TGTGCCAGCAGCAAAGATCAGATCGCTAACTATGGCTACACCTTC. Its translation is CASSKDQIANYGYTF.

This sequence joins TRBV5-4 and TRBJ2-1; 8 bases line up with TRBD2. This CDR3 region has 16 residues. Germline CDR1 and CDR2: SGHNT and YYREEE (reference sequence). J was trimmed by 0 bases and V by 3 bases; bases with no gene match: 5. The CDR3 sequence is CASSSNRGGSYNEQFF. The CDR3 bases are TGTGCCAGCAGCTCAAATCGGGGGGGCTCCTACAATGAGCAGTTCTTC.

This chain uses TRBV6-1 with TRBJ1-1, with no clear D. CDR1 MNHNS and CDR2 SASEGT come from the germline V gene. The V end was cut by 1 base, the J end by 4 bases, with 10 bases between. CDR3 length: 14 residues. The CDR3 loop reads CASSEERIITEAFF. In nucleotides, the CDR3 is TGTGCCAGCAGTGAAGAACGGATTATCACTGAAGCTTTCTTT.

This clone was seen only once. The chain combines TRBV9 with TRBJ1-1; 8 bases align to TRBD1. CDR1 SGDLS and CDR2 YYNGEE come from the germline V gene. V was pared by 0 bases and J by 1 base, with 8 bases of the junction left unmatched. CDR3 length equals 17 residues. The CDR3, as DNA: TGTGCCAGCAGCGTAGGACAGGGGAGCGCCTCGAACACTGAAGCTTTCTTT. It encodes CASSVGQGSASNTEAFF.

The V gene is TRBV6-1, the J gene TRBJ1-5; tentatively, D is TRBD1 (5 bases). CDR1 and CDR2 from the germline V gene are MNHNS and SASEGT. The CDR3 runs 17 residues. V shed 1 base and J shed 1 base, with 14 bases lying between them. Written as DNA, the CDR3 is TGTGCCAGCAGTGAAGGTCTAGGGGCTAAGAGCAATCAGCCCCAGCATTTT. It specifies CASSEGLGAKSNQPQHF.

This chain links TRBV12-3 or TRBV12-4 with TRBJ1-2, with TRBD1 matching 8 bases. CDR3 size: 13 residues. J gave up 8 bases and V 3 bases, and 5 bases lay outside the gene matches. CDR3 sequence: CASSFSRDRGYTF. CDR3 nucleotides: TGTGCCAGCAGTTTTTCCCGGGACAGGGGCTACACCTTC.

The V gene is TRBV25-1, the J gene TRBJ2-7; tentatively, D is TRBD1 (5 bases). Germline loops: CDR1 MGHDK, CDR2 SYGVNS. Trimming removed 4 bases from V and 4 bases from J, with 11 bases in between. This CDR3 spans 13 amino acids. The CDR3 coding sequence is TGTGCCAGCAGTGCGGCAGGGCAATACGAGCAGTACTTC. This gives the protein CASSAAGQYEQYF.

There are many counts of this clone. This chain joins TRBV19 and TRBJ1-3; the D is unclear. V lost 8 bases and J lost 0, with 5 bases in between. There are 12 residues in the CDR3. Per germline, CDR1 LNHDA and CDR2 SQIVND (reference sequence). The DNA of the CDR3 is TGTGCCAGTGGCATCTCTGGAAACACCATATATTTT. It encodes CASGISGNTIYF. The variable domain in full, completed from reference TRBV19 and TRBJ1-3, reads DGGITQSPKYLFRKEGQNVTLSCEQNLNHDAMYWYRQDPGQGLRLIYYSQIVNDFQKGDIAEGYSVSREKKESFPLTVTSAQKNPTAFYLCASGISGNTIYFGEGSWLTVV.

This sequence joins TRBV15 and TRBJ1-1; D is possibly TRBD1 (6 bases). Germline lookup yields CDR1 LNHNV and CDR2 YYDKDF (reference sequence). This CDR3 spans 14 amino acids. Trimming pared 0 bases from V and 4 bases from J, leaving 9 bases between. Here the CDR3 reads CATSREGGSTEAFF. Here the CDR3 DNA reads TGTGCCACCAGCAGAGAAGGGGGAAGCACTGAAGCTTTCTTT. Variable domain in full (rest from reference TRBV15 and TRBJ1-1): DAMVIQNPRYQVTQFGKPVTLSCSQTLNHNVMYWYQQKSSQAPKLLFHYYDKDFNNEADTPDNFQSRRPNTSFCFLDIRSPGLGDTAMYLCATSREGGSTEAFFGQGTRLTVV.

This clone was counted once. The CDR3 bases are TGCAGTGCAAGTACGGGAGCCAACTATGGCTACACCTTC. Its protein is CSASTGANYGYTF. The rearrangement links TRBV20-1 to TRBJ1-2; unclear D gene. Germline V lookup: CDR1 DFQATT, CDR2 SNEGSKA (reference sequence). V was shortened by 6 bases and J by 2 bases, with 13 bases between the two germline ends. The CDR3 loop spans 13 amino acids.

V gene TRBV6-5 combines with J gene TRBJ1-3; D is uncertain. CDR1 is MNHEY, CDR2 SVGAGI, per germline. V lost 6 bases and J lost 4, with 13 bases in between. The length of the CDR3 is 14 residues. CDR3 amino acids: CASRPPNGGNTIYF. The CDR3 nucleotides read TGTGCCAGCAGGCCACCTAATGGGGGAAACACCATATATTTT.

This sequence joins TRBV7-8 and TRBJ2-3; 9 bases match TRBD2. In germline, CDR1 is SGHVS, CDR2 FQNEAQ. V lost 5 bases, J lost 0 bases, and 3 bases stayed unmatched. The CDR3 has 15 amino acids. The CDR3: CASSPTSGSTDTQYF. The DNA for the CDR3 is TGTGCCAGCAGCCCGACTAGCGGAAGCACAGATACGCAGTATTTT.

The CDR3: CASSLGTSGDTQYF. CDR3 sequence (DNA): TGTGCCAGCAGCCTGGGGACCTCAGGGGATACGCAGTATTTT. The V call is TRBV7-3, the J call TRBJ2-3; tentatively, D is TRBD1 or TRBD2 (5 bases each). From germline, CDR1 is SGHTA and CDR2 FQGTGA. The CDR3 is 14 residues long. Between the trimmed V and J ends, which lost 5 bases and 6 bases, there was a span of 15 bases.